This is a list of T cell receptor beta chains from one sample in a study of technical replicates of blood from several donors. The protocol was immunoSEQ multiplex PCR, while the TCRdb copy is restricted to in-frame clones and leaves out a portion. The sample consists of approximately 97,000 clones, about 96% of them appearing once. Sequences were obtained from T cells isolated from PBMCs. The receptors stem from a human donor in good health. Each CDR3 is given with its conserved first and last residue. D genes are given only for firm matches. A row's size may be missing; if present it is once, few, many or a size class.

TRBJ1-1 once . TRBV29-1 TGCAGCGTTGTCTCTGGGGGGGGAGCTTTCTTT CSVVSGGGAFF
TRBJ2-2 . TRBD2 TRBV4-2 TGTGCCAACGGGACTAGCGGGATTAGGGGCACCGGGGAGCTGTTTTTT CANGTSGIRGTGELFF
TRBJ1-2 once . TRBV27 TGTGCCAGCAGTTTATCGAACGGGATAGGGTCTGGCTACACCTTC CASSLSNGIGSGYTF
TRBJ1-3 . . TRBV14 TGTGCCAGCAGCCAAGCTCGGGTGTCAGGAAACACCATATATTTT CASSQARVSGNTIYF
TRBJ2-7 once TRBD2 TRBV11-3 TGTGCCAGCAGCCCCGGGACTAGCGGGAGGTACGAGCAGTACTTC CASSPGTSGRYEQYF
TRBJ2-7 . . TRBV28 TGTGCCAGCAGCTTCGACAGTCTGGCTTCCTACGAGCAGTACTTC CASSFDSLASYEQYF
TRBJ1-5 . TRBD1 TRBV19 TGTGCCAGTAGGGCACCGGGACAGGGTCGCAATCAGCCCCAGCATTTT CASRAPGQGRNQPQHF
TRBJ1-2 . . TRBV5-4 TGTGCCAGCAGGCTCCCTGGAGGGGGCTACACCTTC CASRLPGGGYTF
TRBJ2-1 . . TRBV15 TGTGCCACCGGGGCAGTTTACAATGAGCAGTTCTTC CATGAVYNEQFF
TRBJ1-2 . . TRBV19 TGTGCCAGTTTCTATCCTAACTATGGCTACACCTTC CASFYPNYGYTF
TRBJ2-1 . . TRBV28 TGTGCCAGCACCCGGTTGGAGGGCTCCTACAATGAGCAGTTCTTC CASTRLEGSYNEQFF
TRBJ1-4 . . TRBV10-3 TGTGCCATCAGTGAACGACAAACAACTAATGAAAAACTGTTTTTT CAISERQTTNEKLFF
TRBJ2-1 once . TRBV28 TGTGCCAGCAGTTTTCTGAGCTCCTACAATGAGCAGTTCTTC CASSFLSSYNEQFF
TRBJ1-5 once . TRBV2 TGTGCCAGCAGTGCCGAGGCGGGGGCGAGTCAGCCCCAGCATTTT CASSAEAGASQPQHF
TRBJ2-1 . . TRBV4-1 TGCGCCAGCAGCCCGGTATCCTACAATGAGCAGTTCTTC CASSPVSYNEQFF
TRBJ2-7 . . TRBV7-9 TGTGCCAGCAGCTTCACTGCATTAAGCTCCTACGAGCAGTACTTC CASSFTALSSYEQYF
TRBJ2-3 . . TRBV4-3 TGCGCCAGCAGCTCTGGGGGGACCCTCACAGATACGCAGTATTTT CASSSGGTLTDTQYF
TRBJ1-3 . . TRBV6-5 TGTGCCAGCAGTTACTCGATGTCCGGGAGTGGAAACACCATATATTTT CASSYSMSGSGNTIYF
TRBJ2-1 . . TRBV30 TGTGCCTGGGCTGGTCGGAGCTCCTACAATGAGCAGTTCTTC CAWAGRSSYNEQFF
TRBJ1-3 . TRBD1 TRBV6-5 TGTGCCAGCAGTCTTAGGGGGCCTGGAAACACCATATATTTT CASSLRGPGNTIYF
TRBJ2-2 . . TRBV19 TGTGCCAGTAGTATAGTCGGGGGAACTGCTACCGGGGAGCTGTTTTTT CASSIVGGTATGELFF
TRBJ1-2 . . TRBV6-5 TGTGCCAGCAGAGGACAGCCCTATGGCTACACCTTC CASRGQPYGYTF
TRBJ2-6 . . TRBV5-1 TGCGCCAGCAGCTTGGGACAGCCTGGGGCCAACGTCCTGACTTTC CASSLGQPGANVLTF
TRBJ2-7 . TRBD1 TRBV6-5 TGTGCCAGCAGTGAGGACAGGGAGGTCTACGAGCAGTACTTC CASSEDREVYEQYF
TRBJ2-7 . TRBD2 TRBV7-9 TGTGCCAGCAGCTTTGGGACTAGCGGGAGGGCCGCCTACGAGCAGTACTTC CASSFGTSGRAAYEQYF
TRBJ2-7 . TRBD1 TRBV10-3 TGTGCCATCAGTGAGCGGGACAGGGAGCTTTCGGGTGAGCAGTACTTC CAISERDRELSGEQYF
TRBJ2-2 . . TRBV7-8 TGTGCCAGCAGCGAAACAGGGCTCGGGGAGCTGTTTTTT CASSETGLGELFF
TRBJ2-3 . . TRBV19 TGTGCCAGTAGTTCAGGGGCCGTAGATACGCAGTATTTT CASSSGAVDTQYF
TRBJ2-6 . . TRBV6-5 TGTGCCAGCCTTTCGGGAGAGACTGGGGCCAACGTCCTGACTTTC CASLSGETGANVLTF
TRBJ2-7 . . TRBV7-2 TGTGCCAGCGGCTACAGGGTTAGCTCCTACGAGCAGTACTTC CASGYRVSSYEQYF
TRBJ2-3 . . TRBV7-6 TGTGCCAGCAGCCTTCGCGAGAGAGATACGCAGTATTTT CASSLRERDTQYF
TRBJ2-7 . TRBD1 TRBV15 TGTGCCACCAGCAGAGACCCGGGACAGGGGGCTAAGCAGTACTTC CATSRDPGQGAKQYF
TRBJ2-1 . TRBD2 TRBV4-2 TGTGCCAGCAGCCTAGAAGCTTGGACTAGCGGGTTCAATGAGCAGTTCTTC CASSLEAWTSGFNEQFF
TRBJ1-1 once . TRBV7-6 TGTGCGTCAGCCCGTCCGGAGGACTGGGACACTGAAGCTTTCTTT CASARPEDWDTEAFF
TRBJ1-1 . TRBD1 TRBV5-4 TGTGCCAGCAGCTTGAAGAGGACAGGGACGGGGAACACTGAAGCTTTCTTT CASSLKRTGTGNTEAFF
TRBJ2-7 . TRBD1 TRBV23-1 TGCGCCAGCCGACCCTCGCTCGGACAGGGGGCCTCTGAGCAGTACTTC CASRPSLGQGASEQYF
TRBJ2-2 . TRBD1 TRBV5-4 TGTGCCAGCAGCCCGAAGGGGACAGGCACCGGGGAGCTGTTTTTT CASSPKGTGTGELFF
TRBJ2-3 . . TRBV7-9 TGTGCCAGCAGCGTATCACTTACTAGCACAGATACGCAGTATTTT CASSVSLTSTDTQYF
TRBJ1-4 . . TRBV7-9 TGTGCCAGCAGCTTCGGTGAGGAAAAACTGTTTTTT CASSFGEEKLFF
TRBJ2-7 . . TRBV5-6 TGTGCCAGCAGCTTGGACAGGGCTTTCACCTACGAGCAGTACTTC CASSLDRAFTYEQYF
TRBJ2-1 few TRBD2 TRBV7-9 TGTGCCAGCAGCTTTGGGACTAGCGGCGATGAGCAGTTCTTC CASSFGTSGDEQFF
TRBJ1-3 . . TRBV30 TGTGCCTGGACTACGGGGGGCGTCGGAAACACCATATATTTT CAWTTGGVGNTIYF